This record covers a single TCR beta chain. This record belongs to a study of siplizumab effects on memory and regulatory T cells. Measured with immunoSEQ multiplex PCR; TCRdb has only the in-frame clones, and not every one. The sample carries tens of thousands of clones, over 90% recorded once. CDR3 length equals 16 residues. V lost 7 bases to trimming and J lost 0 bases, with 16 bases between them. CDR1 and CDR2 from the germline V gene are LNHDA and SQIVND (reference sequence). The sample was CD8+ T cells sorted from blood. This rearrangement joins TRBV19 to TRBJ1-3; D is unclear. The sequence was collected from a human donor in good health. CDR3 sequence reads: CASMDGRSYSGNTIYF. CDR3 nucleotide sequence: TGTGCCAGTATGGATGGCAGGTCATACTCTGGAAACACCATATATTTT.